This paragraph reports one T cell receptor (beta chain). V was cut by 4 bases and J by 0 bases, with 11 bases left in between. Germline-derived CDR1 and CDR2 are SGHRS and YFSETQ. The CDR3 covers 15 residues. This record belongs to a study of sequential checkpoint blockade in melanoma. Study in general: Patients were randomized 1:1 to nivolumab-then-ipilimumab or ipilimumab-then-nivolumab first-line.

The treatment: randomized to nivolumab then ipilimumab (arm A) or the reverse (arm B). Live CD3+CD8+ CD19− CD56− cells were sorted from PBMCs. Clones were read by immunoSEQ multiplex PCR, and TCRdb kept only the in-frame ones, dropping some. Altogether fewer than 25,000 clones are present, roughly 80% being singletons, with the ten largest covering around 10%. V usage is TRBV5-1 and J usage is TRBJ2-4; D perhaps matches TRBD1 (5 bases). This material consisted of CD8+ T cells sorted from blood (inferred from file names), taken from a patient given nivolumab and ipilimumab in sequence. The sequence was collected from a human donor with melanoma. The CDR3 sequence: CASSRGALAKNIQYF. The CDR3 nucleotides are TGCGCCAGCAGCCGTGGGGCGCTAGCCAAAAACATTCAGTACTTC. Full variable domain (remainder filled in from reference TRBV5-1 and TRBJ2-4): KAGVTQTPRYLIKTRGQQVTLSCSPISGHRSVSWYQQTPGQGLQFLFEYFSETQRNKGNFPGRFSGRQFSNSRSEMNVSTLELGDSALYLCASSRGALAKNIQYFGAGTRLSVL.